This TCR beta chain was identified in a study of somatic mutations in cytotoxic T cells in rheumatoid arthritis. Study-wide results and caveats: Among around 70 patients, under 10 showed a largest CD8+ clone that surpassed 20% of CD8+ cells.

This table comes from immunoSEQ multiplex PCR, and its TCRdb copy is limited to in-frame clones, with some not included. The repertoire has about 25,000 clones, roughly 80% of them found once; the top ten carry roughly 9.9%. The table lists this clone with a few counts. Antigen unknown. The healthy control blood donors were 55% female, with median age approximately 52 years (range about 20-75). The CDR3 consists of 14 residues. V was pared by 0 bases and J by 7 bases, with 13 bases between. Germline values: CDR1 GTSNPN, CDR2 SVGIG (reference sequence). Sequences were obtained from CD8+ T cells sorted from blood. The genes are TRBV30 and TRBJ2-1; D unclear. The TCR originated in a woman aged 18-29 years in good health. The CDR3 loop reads CAWSVASATNEQFF. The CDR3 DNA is TGTGCCTGGAGTGTCGCCTCAGCGACGAATGAGCAGTTCTTC.